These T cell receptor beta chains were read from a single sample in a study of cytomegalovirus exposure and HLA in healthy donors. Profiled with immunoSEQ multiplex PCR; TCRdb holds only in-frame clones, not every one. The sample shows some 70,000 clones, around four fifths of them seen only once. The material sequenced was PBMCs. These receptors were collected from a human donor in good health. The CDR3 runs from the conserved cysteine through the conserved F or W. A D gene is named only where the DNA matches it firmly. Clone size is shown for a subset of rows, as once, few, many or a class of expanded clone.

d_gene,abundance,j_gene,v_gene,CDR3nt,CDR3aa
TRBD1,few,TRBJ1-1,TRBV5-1,TGCGCCAGCAGCGTACAGGGGGGCGGCACTGAAGCTTTCTTT,CASSVQGGGTEAFF
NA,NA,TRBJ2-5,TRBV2,TGTGCCAGCAGTCCCACAAGAATACAAGAGACCCAGTACTTC,CASSPTRIQETQYF
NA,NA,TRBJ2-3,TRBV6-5,TGTGCCACCATCGCTGGGTCGGGGAGGCAGTATTTT,CATIAGSGRQYF
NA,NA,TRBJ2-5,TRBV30,TGTGCCTGGAGTGTCTCCCTTGAGACCCAGTACTTC,CAWSVSLETQYF
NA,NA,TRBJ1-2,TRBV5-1,TGCGCCAGCAGCTCGAGCCCGCGGCCTCCAGGAGGAGATGGCTACACCTTC,CASSSSPRPPGGDGYTF
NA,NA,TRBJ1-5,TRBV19,TGTGCCAGTAGTTCGTTAGGAGGAGGCAATCAGCCCCAGCATTTT,CASSSLGGGNQPQHF
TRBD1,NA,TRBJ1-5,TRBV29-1,TGCAGCGTCGGACAGGGAGTGGATCAGCCCCAGCATTTT,CSVGQGVDQPQHF
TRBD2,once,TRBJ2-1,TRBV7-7,TGTGCTAGCAGCCCGATACTAGCGGGGGGGGACAATGAGCAGTTCTTC,CASSPILAGGDNEQFF
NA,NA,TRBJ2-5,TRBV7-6,TGTGCCAGCAGCTTAGGGCACCAAGAGACCCAGTACTTC,CASSLGHQETQYF
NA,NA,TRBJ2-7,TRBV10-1,TGCGCCAGCAGTTTTTCGGCAGGGGAGCAGTACTTC,CASSFSAGEQYF
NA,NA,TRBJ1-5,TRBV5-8,TGTGCCAGCAGCCGCCCTCCCGACAGGTCCCGTTATAGCAATCAGCCCCAGCATTTT,CASSRPPDRSRYSNQPQHF
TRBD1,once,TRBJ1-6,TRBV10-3,TGTGCCATCAGTGAACCGGGACAGGGAGCTTCACCCCTCCACTTT,CAISEPGQGASPLHF
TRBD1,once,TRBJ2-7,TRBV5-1,TGCGCCAGCAGCTTGCGAGTTGGGACAGGGCTGTGGGGCGAGCAGTACTTC,CASSLRVGTGLWGEQYF
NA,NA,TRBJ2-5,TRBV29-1,TGCAGCGGACTAGAGGAGACCCAGTACTTC,CSGLEETQYF
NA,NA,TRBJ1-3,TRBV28,TGTGCCAGCAGTGGGGGGGGAGGCTCTGGAAACACCATATATTTT,CASSGGGGSGNTIYF